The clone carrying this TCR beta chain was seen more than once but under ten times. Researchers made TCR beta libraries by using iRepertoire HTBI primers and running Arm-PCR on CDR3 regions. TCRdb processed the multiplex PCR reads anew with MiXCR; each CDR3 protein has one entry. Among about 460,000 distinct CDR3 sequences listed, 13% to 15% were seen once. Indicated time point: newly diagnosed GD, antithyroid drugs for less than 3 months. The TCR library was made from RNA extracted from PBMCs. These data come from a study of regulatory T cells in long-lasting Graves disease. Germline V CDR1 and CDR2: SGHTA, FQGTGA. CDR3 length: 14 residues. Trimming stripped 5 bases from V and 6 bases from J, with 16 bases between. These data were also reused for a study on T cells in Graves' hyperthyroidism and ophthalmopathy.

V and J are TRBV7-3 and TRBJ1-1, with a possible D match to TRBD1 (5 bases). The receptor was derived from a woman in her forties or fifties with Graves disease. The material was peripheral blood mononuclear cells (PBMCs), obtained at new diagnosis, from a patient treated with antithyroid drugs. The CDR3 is CASSETGTQSEAFF. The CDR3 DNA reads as TGTGCCAGCAGCGAAACCGGGACTCAATCTGAAGCTTTCTTT.